The 5 T cell receptor beta chains below all came from one sample that was sequenced in a study of T cells in Graves' hyperthyroidism and ophthalmopathy. The TCR beta CDR3 regions underwent amplification using RNA transcripts as the source. RT-PCR in the first round (using the HTBI primer set) targeted the TCR CDR3. A single record per CDR3 protein comes from TCRdb applying MiXCR to the multiplex PCR reads. The repertoire holds under 250,000 distinct CDR3 sequences, with about 15% as singletons. Sequencing was carried out using blood. The receptor source for this set is a woman aged 45 to 65 with Graves' hyperthyroidism.

CDR3: CASSYSKFRDFKAGYYNEQFF. The CDR3 nucleotides read TGTGCCAGCAGTTACTCAAAATTTCGGGACTTCAAAGCCGGCTACTACAATGAGCAGTTCTTC. The chain has TRBV6-2 or TRBV6-3 and TRBJ2-1; the D gene is possibly TRBD2 (6 bases). The CDR3 is made up of 21 amino acids. Trimming removed 0 bases at V and 3 bases at J, with 27 bases between. Looked up from germline, CDR1 is MNHEY and CDR2 is SVGEGT.

This chain links TRBV7-9 with TRBJ2-7, with 9 bases lining up with TRBD2. This CDR3 is 14 amino acids long. V gave up 3 bases and J gave up 5 bases; unmatched junction bases: 5. CDR1 and CDR2 from the germline V gene are SEHNR and FQNEAQ (reference sequence). The CDR3 here is CASSFERGDHEQYF. CDR3 coding DNA: TGTGCCAGCAGCTTCGAGCGGGGGGACCACGAGCAGTACTTC.

Here the CDR3 reads CAWRGFHRVGNTEAFF. The CDR3 nucleotides read TGTGCCTGGAGGGGGTTTCACAGGGTGGGGAACACTGAAGCTTTCTTT. This rearrangement joins TRBV30 to TRBJ1-1; maybe TRBD1 (6 bases). From germline, CDR1 is GTSNPN and CDR2 SVGIG (reference sequence). This CDR3 is 16 amino acids long. The ends were cut back, 3 bases at V and 1 base at J, with 18 bases in the middle.

This clonotype came up many times. This chain uses TRBV7-2 with TRBJ2-1, with D uncertain. CDR1 SGHTA and CDR2 FQGNSA come from the germline V gene. The CDR3 length is 12 residues. The V end lost 1 base, the J end lost 9 bases, and 7 bases lay between the germline ends. CDR3 nucleotide sequence: TGTGCCAGCAGCTTAGTTGGCGGTGAGCAGTTCTTC. This encodes CASSLVGGEQFF.

This clonotype was counted at least ten times. The chain employs TRBV20-1 and TRBJ2-1; D remains unclear. V lost 6 bases and J 8 bases, leaving 11 bases between the germline ends. The CDR3 covers 11 residues. Germline values: CDR1 DFQATT, CDR2 SNEGSKA (reference sequence). CDR3 bases: TGCAGTGCCCAGAGTATCGATGAGCAGTTCTTC. Amino acid sequence: CSAQSIDEQFF.